This TCR beta chain was recorded in a study of Ad26.COV2.S vaccination and SARS-CoV-2 variants. Study-wide context: Enrollment placed the donor in the COV1001 Ad26.COV2.S trial arm. Study outcomes and limitations: Vaccinated individuals (as opposed to placebo recipients) had higher spike-specific TCR breadth. Responses of T cells in total may have been underestimated by the TCR breadth and depth analyses.

CDR3 length: 11 residues. J lost 2 bases, V lost 11 bases, and 2 bases had no gene match. CDR1 and CDR2 (germline): SNHLY, FYNNEI. Remarks on this clone: What it recognizes is unknown.

Treatment described: 19 received Ad26.COV2.S at low or high dose, single or two shots; about 5 received placebo; per-sample allocation not given. On day 63 after the first injection, vaccine and placebo recipients gave samples. The shot given was an Ad26 vector that makes Wuhan-strain SARS-CoV-2 spike. Libraries were prepared by immunoSEQ multiplex PCR; TCRdb keeps only in-frame clonotypes and omits some of them. Here the sample spans over 250,000 clones, 70% to 90% being singletons. The sequences come from peripheral blood, collected in a trial of Ad26.COV2.S vaccine versus placebo. The TCR originated in a person between 18 and 60 years old who received the Ad26.COV2.S COVID-19 vaccine or a placebo. V gene TRBV2 combines with J gene TRBJ1-1, with 7 bases that match TRBD1. The CDR3 sequence: CAGTVNTEAFF. The CDR3 region has the DNA TGTGCCGGGACAGTCAACACTGAAGCTTTCTTT.